The 26 T cell receptor beta chains in this list originate from one sample, sequenced in a study of monozygotic twins with inflammatory bowel disease. TCRdb reprocessed the 5' RACE reads and keeps a single row for each CDR3 protein, giving no DNA. The sample totals roughly 200,000 distinct CDR3 sequences. The sample consisted of blood. Every receptor here comes from a human donor with ulcerative colitis or Crohn's disease, or a healthy co-twin of an affected twin (not recorded which).

This chain joins TRBV24-1 and TRBJ1-1; TCRdb outputs TRBD1, but without DNA this stays unchecked. The CDR3 sequence is 15 residues long. The V gene's germline CDR1 is KGHDR and CDR2 SFDVKD. The CDR3: CATSGTGRGTTEAFF.

The chain joins TRBV10-3 to TRBJ1-3. The length of the CDR3 is 14 residues. Germline V gene data show CDR1 as ENHRY and CDR2 as SYGVKD. CDR3 in amino acids: CATERGASGNTIYF.

The chain is built from TRBV5-6 and TRBJ2-3; the D call from TCRdb, TRBD2, cannot be confirmed without DNA. This CDR3 comprises 13 residues. Germline values: CDR1 SGHDT, CDR2 YYEEEE. CDR3 sequence reads: CASSLRTSYTQYF.

The J gene is TRBJ2-7, the V gene TRBV29-1; TCRdb designates TRBD1, a call that cannot be tested without DNA. The CDR3 contains 13 residues. Per the germline V gene, CDR1 is SQVTM and CDR2 is ANQGSEA. The CDR3: CSVGRGRSYEQYF.

This rearrangement joins TRBV29-1 to TRBJ2-1; checking the TCRdb D call of TRBD1 is not possible without DNA. This CDR3 region has 14 residues. CDR1 and CDR2 from the germline V gene are SQVTM and ANQGSEA. Here the CDR3 reads CSVEDHRSYNEQFF.

The V and J genes are TRBV12-3 or TRBV12-4 and TRBJ1-1. The CDR3 extends over 14 amino acids. CDR3 residues: CASSSRPWNTEAFF.

The genes are TRBV27 and TRBJ1-4. Germline V gene sequence: CDR1 MNHEY, CDR2 SMNVEV (reference sequence). The CDR3 covers 14 residues. CDR3 sequence: CASSLVAGFGKLFF.

The chain uses TRBV12-3 or TRBV12-4 and TRBJ2-7; TCRdb's D call of TRBD1 is untestable without DNA. There are 12 residues in the CDR3. CDR3 protein: CAAGPFTREQYF.

The V call is TRBV5-1, the J call TRBJ2-7; TCRdb's assignment of TRBD1 cannot be checked, as there is no DNA. This CDR3 contains 16 residues. In germline, CDR1 is SGHRS, CDR2 YFSETQ. CDR3 sequence reads: CASSSFTGALNYEQYF.

V is TRBV11-2 and J is TRBJ2-7. This CDR3 region has 15 residues. Germline assignment: CDR1 SGHAT and CDR2 FQNNGV. Here the CDR3 reads CASSLTPGSFYEQYF.

The chain has TRBV12-3 or TRBV12-4 and TRBJ1-1. The CDR3 has 15 amino acids. CDR3 loop: CASSGGRTHTFEAFF.

This chain uses TRBV5-1 with TRBJ2-7; TCRdb names TRBD1, which stays unverified in the absence of DNA. The CDR3 is made up of 14 amino acids. The germline V gene has CDR1 SGHRS and CDR2 YFSETQ. The CDR3 is CASSLRQSSYEQYF.

The chain links TRBV12-3 or TRBV12-4 to TRBJ2-1; TCRdb's assignment of TRBD1 cannot be checked, as there is no DNA. The CDR3 has 16 residues. The CDR3 reads CASSLGGLVVGNEQFF.

The rearrangement uses TRBV14 and TRBJ1-1; the D call from TCRdb, TRBD1, cannot be confirmed without DNA. The CDR3 runs to 15 residues. Germline values: CDR1 SGHDN, CDR2 FVKESK. CDR3 sequence: CASSQDMGANTEAFF. Supplemented by reference TRBV14 and TRBJ1-1, the full variable domain reads EAGVTQFPSHSVIEKGQTVTLRCDPISGHDNLYWYRRVMGKEIKFLLHFVKESKQDESGMPNNRFLAERTGGTYSTLKVQPAELEDSGVYFCASSQDMGANTEAFFGQGTRLTVV.

The rearrangement uses TRBV2 and TRBJ1-5; TCRdb's assignment of TRBD1 cannot be checked, as there is no DNA. Looked up from germline, CDR1 is SNHLY and CDR2 is FYNNEI. The CDR3 is 14 amino acids. CDR3 residues: CASSEQGGHQPQHF.

This chain connects TRBV13 to TRBJ2-3; absent DNA, TCRdb's TRBD2 call cannot be checked. This CDR3 is 16 amino acids long. Germline V gene data show CDR1 as PRHDT and CDR2 as FYEKMQ (reference sequence). The chain's CDR3 is CASSFSGGVVTDTQYF.

The chain recombines TRBV15 with TRBJ2-3; TCRdb reports TRBD2, a call that lacks DNA to check it against. CDR3 length equals 17 residues. CDR1 is LNHNV and CDR2 is YYDKDF in the germline V gene (reference sequence). The chain's CDR3 is CATSRDGREAFTDTQYF.

The chain employs TRBV7-9 and TRBJ2-3; the TRBD1 assignment by TCRdb is unverifiable without DNA. Germline V gene data show CDR1 as SEHNR and CDR2 as FQNEAQ (reference sequence). This CDR3 is built from 15 residues. The CDR3 sequence is CASIPGGVSTDTQYF.

V is TRBV19 and J is TRBJ1-2. The CDR3 is made up of 12 amino acids. Germline-derived CDR1 and CDR2 are LNHDA and SQIVND (reference sequence). The CDR3 is CASTGEDYGYTF. The variable domain in full, completed from reference TRBV19 and TRBJ1-2, reads DGGITQSPKYLFRKEGQNVTLSCEQNLNHDAMYWYRQDPGQGLRLIYYSQIVNDFQKGDIAEGYSVSREKKESFPLTVTSAQKNPTAFYLCASTGEDYGYTFGSGTRLTVV.

V is TRBV18 and J is TRBJ1-1; TCRdb gives TRBD1 as the D gene, but with no DNA this cannot be confirmed. The CDR3 extends over 13 amino acids. The germline V gene has CDR1 KGHSH and CDR2 LQKENI. The CDR3 is CASSLGTENEAFF.

The chain links TRBV6-5 to TRBJ2-7; absent DNA, TCRdb's TRBD2 call cannot be checked. The germline CDR1 and CDR2 sequences are MNHEY and SVGAGI. This CDR3 has 15 residues. CDR3 sequence reads: CASSSTSGSSYEQYF.

The gene calls are TRBV6-6 and TRBJ1-2; the TRBD1 assignment by TCRdb is unverifiable without DNA. Germline values: CDR1 MNHNY, CDR2 SVGAGI (reference sequence). CDR3 length equals 13 residues. Here the CDR3 reads CASGSPDIYGYTF.

This chain links TRBV6-1 with TRBJ2-2; the TCRdb call, TRBD1, lacks DNA for checking. The CDR3 extends over 14 amino acids. Germline-derived CDR1 and CDR2 are MNHNS and SASEGT. The CDR3 here is CASSRGGETGELFF.

The gene calls are TRBV3-1 and TRBJ1-5. Germline V gives CDR1 LGHDT, CDR2 YNNKEL (reference sequence). The CDR3 covers 13 residues. CDR3 sequence reads: CASSGIGNQPQHF.

The V and J genes are TRBV6-5 and TRBJ2-1; TCRdb returns TRBD1, unconfirmable since there is no DNA. This CDR3 contains 15 residues. Germline V gene lookup returns CDR1 MNHEY and CDR2 SVGAGI. This CDR3 is CASSYLQGAVNEQFF.

The chain employs TRBV6-1 and TRBJ2-1. Germline CDR1 reads MNHNS; CDR2 reads SASEGT. The CDR3 is 15 residues long. This CDR3 reads CASSSPGSSYNEQFF.